Shown below are 16 T cell receptor beta chains from a single sample sequenced in a study of cytotoxic CD8 clonotypes in ibrutinib-treated CLL. Measured with immunoSEQ multiplex PCR; TCRdb has only the in-frame clones, and not every one. The sample records some 150,000 clones, 75% to 85% being singletons. Sequences were derived from PBMCs, sampled after 36 months of ibrutinib treatment. Receptors originate from a human donor with chronic lymphocytic leukemia.

The genes are TRBV5-1 and TRBJ2-3; D gene uncertain. Germline-derived CDR1 and CDR2 are SGHRS and YFSETQ. The CDR3 contains 13 residues. V was trimmed by 4 bases and J by 4 bases, leaving 10 bases between them. CDR3 sequence: CASSPEVADTQYF. The DNA of the CDR3 is TGCGCCAGCAGCCCCGAAGTGGCAGATACGCAGTATTTT. The variable domain in full, with the rest retrieved from reference TRBV5-1 and TRBJ2-3, is KAGVTQTPRYLIKTRGQQVTLSCSPISGHRSVSWYQQTPGQGLQFLFEYFSETQRNKGNFPGRFSGRQFSNSRSEMNVSTLELGDSALYLCASSPEVADTQYFGPGTRLTVL.

V gene TRBV9 combines with J gene TRBJ2-3, with D maybe TRBD2 (6 bases). Germline V lookup: CDR1 SGDLS, CDR2 YYNGEE. This CDR3 comprises 11 residues. The V and J ends lost 7 bases and 3 bases respectively, with 6 bases between them. The CDR3, as DNA: TGTGCCAGCGGGGGGACAGATACGCAGTATTTT. It codes for CASGGTDTQYF.

In DNA, the CDR3 is TGTGCCAGCAGCCAGAAGGACGTCGACTCTGGAAACACCATATATTTT. It translates to CASSQKDVDSGNTIYF. This rearrangement joins TRBV7-9 to TRBJ1-3; no definite D call. The length of the CDR3 is 16 residues. CDR1 and CDR2 (germline): SEHNR, FQNEAQ (reference sequence). V lost 5 bases to trimming and J lost 0 bases, with 14 bases between them.

The sample holds one count of this clone. The rearrangement joins TRBV5-6 to TRBJ1-3; no firm D call. The CDR3 runs 15 residues. The ends were cut back, 1 base at V and 0 bases at J, with 8 bases in the middle. Germline V gene data show CDR1 as SGHDT and CDR2 as YYEEEE. CDR3 protein: CASSLMPASGNTIYF. CDR3 sequence (DNA): TGTGCCAGCAGCTTGATGCCAGCCTCTGGAAACACCATATATTTT.

J is TRBJ2-1 and V is TRBV5-1; 7 bases are shared with TRBD2. This CDR3 comprises 16 residues. The trim removed 4 bases at V and 6 bases at J, leaving 13 bases unmatched. The germline V gene encodes CDR1 SGHRS and CDR2 YFSETQ. DNA for the CDR3: TGCGCCAGCAGCCTGCGAGCGGGATCACTGGGCAATGAGCAGTTCTTC. Translation: CASSLRAGSLGNEQFF.

The chain joins TRBV27 to TRBJ2-1; 7 nucleotides align to TRBD2. The CDR3 extends over 15 amino acids. V shed 5 bases and J 6 bases; nucleotides not matched to a gene: 10. Germline loops: CDR1 MNHEY, CDR2 SMNVEV (reference sequence). The DNA for the CDR3 is TGTGCCAGCAGTCCTCGACTAGCTCCTAGCAATGAGCAGTTCTTC. It yields the protein CASSPRLAPSNEQFF.

This rearrangement joins TRBV5-1 to TRBJ1-2; 7 positions agree with TRBD1. The length of the CDR3 is 13 residues. J was trimmed by 5 bases and V by 4 bases; bases with no gene match: 5. Germline lookup yields CDR1 SGHRS and CDR2 YFSETQ. The CDR3 reads CASSRDRDYGYTF. The CDR3 DNA reads TGCGCCAGCAGCCGTGACAGGGATTATGGCTACACCTTC.

This chain connects TRBV5-1 to TRBJ1-1; D might be TRBD1 (5 bases). The CDR3 contains 15 residues. The V end lost 3 bases, the J end lost 5 bases, and 17 bases lay between the germline ends. The germline gives CDR1 SGHRS, CDR2 YFSETQ. The CDR3 region has the DNA TGCGCCAGCAGCTCTAACCCCGGGGGAAAAACTGAAGCTTTCTTT. This sequence encodes CASSSNPGGKTEAFF.

V and J are TRBV27 and TRBJ2-3, with TRBD2 identical over 10 bases. Germline-derived CDR1 and CDR2 are MNHEY and SMNVEV (reference sequence). Trimming cost V 5 bases and J 6 bases; bases outside gene matches: 5. This CDR3 has 14 amino acids. This CDR3 reads CASSSGRARDTQYF. In nucleotides, the CDR3 is TGTGCCAGCAGTAGCGGGAGGGCGAGGGATACGCAGTATTTT.

In its sample, this clone was seen a few times. CDR3 DNA sequence: TGTGCCAGCAGCTCCGGAGGAGGAAACAATGAGCAGTTCTTC. It translates to CASSSGGGNNEQFF. V gene TRBV7-3 combines with J gene TRBJ2-1, with D perhaps matching TRBD2 (5 bases). Germline V gene data show CDR1 as SGHTA and CDR2 as FQGTGA. V was pared by 4 bases and J by 5 bases, with 12 bases between. The CDR3 covers 14 residues.

The genes are TRBV5-4 and TRBJ2-1; D might be TRBD1 (5 bases). The CDR3 contains 15 residues. Trimming left V 5 bases short and J 2 bases short, with 14 bases between. Germline V gene lookup returns CDR1 SGHNT and CDR2 YYREEE (reference sequence). The CDR3, as DNA: TGTGCCAGCAGATTCGACAGTACCACCTACAATGAGCAGTTCTTC. Encoded protein: CASRFDSTTYNEQFF.

V usage is TRBV7-9 and J usage is TRBJ2-1, with 7 nucleotides matching TRBD2. V shed 5 bases, J shed 0 bases, and the junction held 7 bases outside the gene matches. CDR3 length equals 16 residues. Per the germline V gene, CDR1 is SEHNR and CDR2 is FQNEAQ (reference sequence). For the CDR3, the DNA is TGTGCCAGCAGCCCACGAGCGGGACCCTCCTACAATGAGCAGTTCTTC. This gives the protein CASSPRAGPSYNEQFF. The entire variable domain, with the rest obtained from reference TRBV7-9 and TRBJ2-1, is as follows: DTGVSQNPRHKITKRGQNVTFRCDPISEHNRLYWYRQTLGQGPEFLTYFQNEAQLEKSRLLSDRFSAERPKGSFSTLEIQRTEQGDSAMYLCASSPRAGPSYNEQFFGPGTRLTVL.

The chain employs TRBV6-1 and TRBJ2-3; D might be TRBD2 (5 bases). Germline V lookup: CDR1 MNHNS, CDR2 SASEGT. This CDR3 has 15 residues. V was pared by 0 bases and J by 5 bases, with 12 bases between. This CDR3 is CASSEATPGVDTQYF. DNA of the CDR3: TGTGCCAGCAGTGAAGCAACTCCCGGGGTAGATACGCAGTATTTT.

The chain joins TRBV7-8 to TRBJ2-1, with 7 nucleotides matching TRBD2. This CDR3 has 16 amino acids. Germline V gene lookup returns CDR1 SGHVS and CDR2 FQNEAQ. The ends lost 5 bases at V and 3 bases at J; junction bases unmatched: 10. CDR3 amino acids: CASSHHPRDYYNEQFF. Written as DNA, the CDR3 is TGTGCCAGCAGCCATCACCCCAGGGACTACTACAATGAGCAGTTCTTC.

This clone was detected only a few times. This sequence joins TRBV5-1 and TRBJ2-7; 7 bases map to TRBD1. The V gene's germline CDR1 is SGHRS and CDR2 YFSETQ. V shed 4 bases and J 5 bases; nucleotides not matched to a gene: 9. The CDR3 runs 14 residues. The CDR3 sequence is CASSPNRQGHEQYF. The CDR3 DNA reads TGCGCCAGCAGCCCAAACCGACAGGGCCACGAGCAGTACTTC.

This sequence joins TRBV6-1 and TRBJ1-1; perhaps TRBD1 as D (6 bases). Deletions cut 3 bases from V and 5 bases from J, with 10 bases between. This CDR3 region has 13 residues. Germline assignment: CDR1 MNHNS and CDR2 SASEGT. The chain's CDR3 is CASSDRGRTEAFF. CDR3 bases: TGTGCCAGCAGTGACAGGGGAAGAACTGAAGCTTTCTTT.